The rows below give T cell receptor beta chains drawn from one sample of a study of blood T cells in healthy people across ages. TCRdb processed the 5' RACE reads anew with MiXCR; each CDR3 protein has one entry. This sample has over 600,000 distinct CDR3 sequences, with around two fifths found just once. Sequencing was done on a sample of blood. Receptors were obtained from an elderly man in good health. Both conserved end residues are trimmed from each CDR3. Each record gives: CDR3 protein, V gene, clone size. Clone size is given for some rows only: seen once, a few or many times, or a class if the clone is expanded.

CDR3: ASSPDRGNIYEQY
V: TRBV11-2
size: NA

CDR3: ASSSGGRPYNEQF
V: TRBV12-3/TRBV12-4
size: NA

CDR3: ASSFTPGLAIHNEQF
V: TRBV7-9
size: NA

CDR3: ASSVSVRADTQY
V: TRBV9
size: few

CDR3: SARDATSGRETQY
V: TRBV20-1
size: few

CDR3: SVERDLLGSGYT
V: TRBV29-1
size: few

CDR3: ASSQTRLAAYNEQF
V: TRBV14
size: NA

CDR3: ASSLKGRGGPAETQY
V: TRBV7-3
size: NA

CDR3: ASSLQIAGGSY
V: TRBV12-3/TRBV12-4
size: few

CDR3: ASSSPHVVADTQY
V: TRBV28
size: NA

CDR3: ASSWTNWGANVLT
V: TRBV11-2
size: few

CDR3: ASSYSRGLTGDEQF
V: TRBV6-6
size: NA

CDR3: ASRVGRVHEQY
V: TRBV6-2/TRBV6-3
size: NA

CDR3: ASSPQEIWGLNNEQF
V: TRBV7-2
size: few

CDR3: ASRQTSYNEQF
V: TRBV6-2/TRBV6-3
size: once

CDR3: ASSLVLPTGTDTQY
V: TRBV28
size: NA

CDR3: ASKWGAQETQY
V: TRBV28
size: few

CDR3: ASSLAQGPETQY
V: TRBV12-3/TRBV12-4
size: NA

CDR3: ASSFRLGSGTDTQY
V: TRBV12-3/TRBV12-4
size: NA

CDR3: ASSARGTDEKLF
V: TRBV6-1
size: NA

CDR3: ASSLRSSVRGGEQF
V: TRBV5-1
size: NA

CDR3: ASSYSTIGGDSPLH
V: TRBV6-5
size: NA

CDR3: ASSQDASGFYNEQY
V: TRBV4-3
size: few

CDR3: AWSVPAVDYNEQF
V: TRBV30
size: NA

CDR3: ASSSSGTSKNIQY
V: TRBV28
size: NA

CDR3: ASSSSGLVRRDTQY
V: TRBV6-2/TRBV6-3
size: few

CDR3: ASSLSSSGREQY
V: TRBV27
size: many

CDR3: ASSTDRPYEQY
V: TRBV6-1
size: NA

CDR3: ATSDPGQGNEQF
V: TRBV24-1
size: NA

CDR3: ASSMTGGNYNEQF
V: TRBV21-1
size: few

CDR3: ASSTILGQGYEQY
V: TRBV6-2/TRBV6-3
size: few

CDR3: SVESGAGGTEAF
V: TRBV29-1
size: NA

CDR3: ATGDWLAGQETQY
V: TRBV24-1
size: NA

CDR3: ASSKQGRHNSPLH
V: TRBV12-3/TRBV12-4
size: NA

CDR3: SASPKAGGFYEQY
V: TRBV20-1
size: NA

CDR3: ASSLARGGGLQETQY
V: TRBV7-2
size: NA

CDR3: ASSYSAGDAQY
V: TRBV6-6
size: NA

CDR3: ASSTRQGPAGELF
V: TRBV28
size: few

CDR3: SARVGEAMVNEQF
V: TRBV20-1
size: few

CDR3: SVESFGTSTDTRY
V: TRBV29-1
size: NA

CDR3: ASSKSGRFQY
V: TRBV6-2/TRBV6-3
size: NA

CDR3: AIRRRNEQF
V: TRBV10-3
size: NA

CDR3: SARAVVHGTESQETQY
V: TRBV20-1
size: NA

CDR3: AIRGRGPTDTQY
V: TRBV7-2
size: NA

CDR3: ASRRTSGGLPHYNEQF
V: TRBV6-1
size: few

CDR3: ASSLVLMSGRNTGELF
V: TRBV7-2
size: NA

CDR3: ASSLASGPTDTQY
V: TRBV7-2
size: few

CDR3: ASSEGGYTGELF
V: TRBV2
size: few